This record covers a single T cell receptor (beta chain). Its antigen target is currently unknown. No clone much larger than this one lies a single base away; base qualities are absent. Collaborating institutions collected whole blood in K2EDTA tubes following their own protocols. Collaborator samples were shipped for TCRbeta analysis as frozen whole blood, isolated PBMCs, or DNA extracted from either sample type. CDR1 and CDR2 are drawn from the germline V gene: SGHRS, YFSETQ. From the cysteine through the phenylalanine, the CDR3 covers 15 amino acids. Just the 45-base CDR3 DNA is kept, in frame starting at base 1. The trim is 2 bases for V and 1 base for J, with a gap of 10 bases between the germline ends. The data were obtained in a study of blood T cell repertoires in COVID-19 (dated by TCRdb to about 2020). Regarding the research as a whole: The collaborator samples originated in the United States, Italy and Spain and spanned the acute and convalescent phases of COVID-19. The prospective study material was composed of cDNA or gDNA derived from T cells, B-cell-depleted T cells, or PBMCs. Deeply sampled blood TCRbeta repertoires from subjects exposed to, actively infected with, or recovered from COVID-19 were included in the dataset. The repertoires were released in a freely available public database intended as a resource for research on the immune response to SARS-CoV-2. Samples were obtained from the ongoing ImmuneRACE study (first 160 participants) and from 1,200 or so subjects provided by 6 global collaborators. Sample metadata almost always included a de-identified subject ID, COVID-19 status, age in years and sex. Where HLA class I and class II types were available, the types were taken from metadata supplied by the sample provider, not from assay-based typing.

The full study reports these points: The amount of clinical and demographic metadata varied by source and participant and was provided uncurated.

TCRbeta CDR3 regions were amplified from genomic DNA using the immunoSEQ Assay, a bias-controlled multiplex PCR. Turning to the authors' computational methods: The number of nucleated cells in each sample was estimated by amplification of reference gene primers within the assay. To quantify the absolute abundance of each unique TCRbeta CDR3 rearrangement, sequence reads were collapsed and filtered. For each sample, productive Simpson clonality was calculated by taking the square root of Simpson's diversity index across productive rearrangements. TCRdb provides this immuneACCESS table in a form limited to in-frame rearrangements. Some clones are lacking; in checked studies, under half of them reflect an unresolved V gene, and why the rest are absent is not known. The V and J calls and clone size were taken over from that table, and D and trimming were inferred from the DNA. In this sample the table shows tens of thousands of clones, about 80% of which occur a single time. The ten largest clones represent approximately 15% of the sample.

The V and J genes are TRBV5-1 and TRBJ1-5; TRBD1 is perhaps the D gene, given 5 matching bases. The TCR originated in an older man with acute or convalescent COVID-19. The specimen was peripheral blood. The nucleotide sequence reads as follows: TGCGCCAGCAGCTTAAGGGGCGCAAGCAATCAGCCCCAGCATTTT. Its protein reads: CASSLRGASNQPQHF.